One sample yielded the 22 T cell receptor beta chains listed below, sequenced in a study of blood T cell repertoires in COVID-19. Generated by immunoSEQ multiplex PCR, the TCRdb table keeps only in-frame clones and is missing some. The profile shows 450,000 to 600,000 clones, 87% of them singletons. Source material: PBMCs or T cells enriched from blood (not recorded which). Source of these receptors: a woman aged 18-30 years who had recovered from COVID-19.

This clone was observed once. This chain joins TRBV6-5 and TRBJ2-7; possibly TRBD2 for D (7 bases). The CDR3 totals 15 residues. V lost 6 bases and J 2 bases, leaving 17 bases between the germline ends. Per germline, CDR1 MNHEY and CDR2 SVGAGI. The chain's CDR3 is CASSGTGGNPYEQYF. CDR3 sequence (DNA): TGTGCCAGCAGCGGTACGGGGGGCAATCCCTACGAGCAGTACTTC.

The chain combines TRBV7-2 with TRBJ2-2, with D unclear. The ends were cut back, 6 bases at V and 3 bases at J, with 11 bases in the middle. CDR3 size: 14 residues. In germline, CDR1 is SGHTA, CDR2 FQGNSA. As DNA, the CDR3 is TGTGCCAGCAGTCCCCCTACGCACACCGGGGAGCTGTTTTTT. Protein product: CASSPPTHTGELFF.

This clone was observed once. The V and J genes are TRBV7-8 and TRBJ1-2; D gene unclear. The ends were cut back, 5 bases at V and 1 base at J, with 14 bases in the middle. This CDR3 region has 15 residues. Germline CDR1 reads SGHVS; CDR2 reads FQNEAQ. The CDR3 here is CASSPSVNSNYGYTF. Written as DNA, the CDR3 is TGTGCCAGCAGCCCTTCCGTAAACAGTAACTATGGCTACACCTTC. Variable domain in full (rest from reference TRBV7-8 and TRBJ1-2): GAGVSQSPRYKVAKRGQDVALRCDPISGHVSLFWYQQALGQGPEFLTYFQNEAQLDKSGLPSDRFFAERPEGSVSTLKIQRTQQEDSAVYLCASSPSVNSNYGYTFGSGTRLTVV.

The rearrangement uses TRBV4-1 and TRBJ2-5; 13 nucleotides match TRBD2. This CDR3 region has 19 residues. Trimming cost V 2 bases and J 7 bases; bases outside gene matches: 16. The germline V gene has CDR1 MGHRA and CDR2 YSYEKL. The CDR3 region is CASSQLAPGLAGVGGTQYF. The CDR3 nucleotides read TGCGCCAGCAGCCAACTGGCTCCCGGACTAGCGGGGGTTGGAGGGACCCAGTACTTC.

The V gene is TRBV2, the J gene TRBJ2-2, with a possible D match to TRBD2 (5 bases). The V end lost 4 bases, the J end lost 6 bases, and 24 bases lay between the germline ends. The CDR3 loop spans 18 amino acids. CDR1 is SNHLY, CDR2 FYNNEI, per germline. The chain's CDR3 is CASSVSIGGSYGPGELFF. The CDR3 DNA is TGTGCCAGCAGTGTGAGTATCGGTGGGAGTTACGGCCCCGGGGAGCTGTTTTTT.

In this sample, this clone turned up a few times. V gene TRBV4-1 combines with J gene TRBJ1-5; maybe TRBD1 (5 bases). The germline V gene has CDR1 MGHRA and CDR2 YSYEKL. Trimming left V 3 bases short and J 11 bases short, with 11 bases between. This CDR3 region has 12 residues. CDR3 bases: TGCGCCAGCAGCCATCTCGGGGGGACCCAGCATTTT. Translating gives CASSHLGGTQHF.

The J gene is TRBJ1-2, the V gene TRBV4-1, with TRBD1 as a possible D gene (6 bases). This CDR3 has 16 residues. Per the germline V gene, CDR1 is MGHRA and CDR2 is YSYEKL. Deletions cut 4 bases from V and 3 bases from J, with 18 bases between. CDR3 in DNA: TGCGCCAGCAGCCGCCGGACAGCCCTAAAGGACTATGGCTACACCTTC. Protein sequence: CASSRRTALKDYGYTF.

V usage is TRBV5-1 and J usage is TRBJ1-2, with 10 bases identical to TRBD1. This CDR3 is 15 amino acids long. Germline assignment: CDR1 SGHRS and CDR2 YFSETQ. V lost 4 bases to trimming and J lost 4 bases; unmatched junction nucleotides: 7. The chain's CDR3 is CASSTDRGLTYGYTF. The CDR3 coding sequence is TGCGCCAGCAGCACTGACAGGGGGCTGACCTATGGCTACACCTTC.

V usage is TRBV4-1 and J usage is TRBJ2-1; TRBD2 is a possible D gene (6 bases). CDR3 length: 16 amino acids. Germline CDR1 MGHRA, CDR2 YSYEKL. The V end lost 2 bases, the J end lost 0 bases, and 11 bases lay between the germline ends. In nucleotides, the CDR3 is TGCGCCAGCAGCCAAATCGGGGGTAGCTCCTACAATGAGCAGTTCTTC. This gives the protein CASSQIGGSSYNEQFF.

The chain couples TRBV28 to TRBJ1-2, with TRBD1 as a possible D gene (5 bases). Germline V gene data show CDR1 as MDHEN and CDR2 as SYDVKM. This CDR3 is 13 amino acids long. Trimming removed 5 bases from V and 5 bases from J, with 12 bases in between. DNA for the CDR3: TGTGCCAGCAGTCCCAACGACAGTTATGGCTACACCTTC. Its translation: CASSPNDSYGYTF.

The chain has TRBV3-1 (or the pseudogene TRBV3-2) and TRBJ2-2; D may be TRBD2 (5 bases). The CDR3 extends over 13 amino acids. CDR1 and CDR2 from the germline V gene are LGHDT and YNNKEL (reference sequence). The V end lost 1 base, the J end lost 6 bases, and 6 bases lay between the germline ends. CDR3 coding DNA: TGTGCCAGCAGCCAAGGCGGGTCCGGGGAGCTGTTTTTT. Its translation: CASSQGGSGELFF.

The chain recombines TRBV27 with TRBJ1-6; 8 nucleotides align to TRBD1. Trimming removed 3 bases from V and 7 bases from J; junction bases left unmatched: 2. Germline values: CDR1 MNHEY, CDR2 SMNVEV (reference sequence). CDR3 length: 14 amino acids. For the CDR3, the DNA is TGTGCCAGCAGTTTTAGGACAGGGAATTCACCCCTCCACTTT. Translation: CASSFRTGNSPLHF.

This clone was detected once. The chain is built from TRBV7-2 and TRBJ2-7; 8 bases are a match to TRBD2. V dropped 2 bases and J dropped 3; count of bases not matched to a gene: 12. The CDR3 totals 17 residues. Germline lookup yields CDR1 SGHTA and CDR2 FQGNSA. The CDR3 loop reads CASSLMFRGGPVYEQYF. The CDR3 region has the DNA TGTGCCAGCAGCTTAATGTTCCGGGGGGGGCCGGTCTACGAGCAGTACTTC.

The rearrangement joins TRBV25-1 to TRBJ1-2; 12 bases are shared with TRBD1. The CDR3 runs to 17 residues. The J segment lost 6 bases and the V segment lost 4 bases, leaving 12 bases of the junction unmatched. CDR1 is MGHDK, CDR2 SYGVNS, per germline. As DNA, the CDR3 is TGTGCCAGCAGTGCCAGGGACAGGGGGCGCCTCATGGATGGCTACACCTTC. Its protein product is CASSARDRGRLMDGYTF.

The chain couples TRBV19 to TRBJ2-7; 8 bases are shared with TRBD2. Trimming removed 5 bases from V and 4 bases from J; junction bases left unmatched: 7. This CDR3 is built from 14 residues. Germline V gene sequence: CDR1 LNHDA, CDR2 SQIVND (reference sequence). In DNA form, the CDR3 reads TGTGCCAGTAGTGAACGGGGGGGACGGTACGAGCAGTACTTC. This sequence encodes CASSERGGRYEQYF.

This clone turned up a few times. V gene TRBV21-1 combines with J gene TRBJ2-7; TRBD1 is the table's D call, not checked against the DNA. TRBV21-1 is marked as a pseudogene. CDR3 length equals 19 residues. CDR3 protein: CASSKPVPITGMWPYEQYF. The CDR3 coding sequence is TGTGCCAGCAGCAAACCGGTTCCCATTACAGGGATGTGGCCCTACGAGCAGTACTTC.

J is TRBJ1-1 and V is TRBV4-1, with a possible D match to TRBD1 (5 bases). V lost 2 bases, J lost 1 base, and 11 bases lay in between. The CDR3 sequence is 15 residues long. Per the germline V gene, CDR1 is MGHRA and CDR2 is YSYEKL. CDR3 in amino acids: CASSQSGLPNTEAFF. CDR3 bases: TGCGCCAGCAGCCAATCGGGACTCCCGAACACTGAAGCTTTCTTT.

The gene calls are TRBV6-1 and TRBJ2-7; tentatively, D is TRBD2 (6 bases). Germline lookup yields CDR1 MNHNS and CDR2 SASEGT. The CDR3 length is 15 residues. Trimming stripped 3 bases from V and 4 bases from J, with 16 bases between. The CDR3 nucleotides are TGTGCCAGCAGTGATATGGGGTCCGGGGGTTACGAGCAGTACTTC. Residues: CASSDMGSGGYEQYF.

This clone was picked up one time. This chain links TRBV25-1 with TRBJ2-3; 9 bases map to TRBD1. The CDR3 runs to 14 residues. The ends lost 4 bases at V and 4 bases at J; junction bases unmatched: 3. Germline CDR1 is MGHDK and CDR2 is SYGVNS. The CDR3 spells CASSAGQGSDTQYF. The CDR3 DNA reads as TGTGCCAGCAGTGCGGGACAGGGATCAGATACGCAGTATTTT. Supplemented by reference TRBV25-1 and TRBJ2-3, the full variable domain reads EADIYQTPRYLVIGTGKKITLECSQTMGHDKMYWYQQDPGMELHLIHYSYGVNSTEKGDLSSESTVSRIRTEHFPLTLESARPSHTSQYLCASSAGQGSDTQYFGPGTRLTVL.

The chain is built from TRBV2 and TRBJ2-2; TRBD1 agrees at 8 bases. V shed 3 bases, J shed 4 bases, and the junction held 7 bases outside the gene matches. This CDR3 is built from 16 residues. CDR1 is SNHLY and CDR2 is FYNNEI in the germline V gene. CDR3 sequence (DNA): TGTGCCAGCAGTGATAGTCAGGGGGCGGGCACCGGGGAGCTGTTTTTT. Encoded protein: CASSDSQGAGTGELFF. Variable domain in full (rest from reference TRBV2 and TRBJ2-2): EPEVTQTPSHQVTQMGQEVILRCVPISNHLYFYWYRQILGQKVEFLVSFYNNEISEKSEIFDDQFSVERPDGSNFTLKIRSTKLEDSAMYFCASSDSQGAGTGELFFGEGSRLTVL.

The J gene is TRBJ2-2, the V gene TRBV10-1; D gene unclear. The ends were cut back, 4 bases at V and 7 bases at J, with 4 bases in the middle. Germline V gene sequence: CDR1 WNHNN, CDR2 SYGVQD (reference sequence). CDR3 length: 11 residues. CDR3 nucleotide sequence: TGCGCCAGCAGTGCGGGCGGGGAGCTGTTTTTT. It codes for CASSAGGELFF.

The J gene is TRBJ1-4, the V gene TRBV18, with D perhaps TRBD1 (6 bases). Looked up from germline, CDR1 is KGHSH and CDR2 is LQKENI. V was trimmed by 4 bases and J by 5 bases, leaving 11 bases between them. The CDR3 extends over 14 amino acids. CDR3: CASSRTATNEKLFF. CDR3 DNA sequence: TGTGCCAGCTCACGGACAGCGACAAATGAAAAACTGTTTTTT.